The 15 T cell receptor beta chains below all came from one sample that was sequenced in a study of blood T cell repertoires in COVID-19. Sequenced by immunoSEQ multiplex PCR; TCRdb stores in-frame clones only, minus some. The table shows under 200,000 clones, with about 88% occurring only once. The sequencing input was peripheral blood. These receptor sequences come from a man between 40 and 49 years old with acute or convalescent COVID-19.

This clone appeared a single time. The rearrangement links TRBV18 to TRBJ1-5; possibly TRBD1 for D (5 bases). The CDR3 covers 13 residues. CDR1 is KGHSH, CDR2 LQKENI, per germline. Trimming stripped 2 bases from V and 5 bases from J, with 7 bases between. The CDR3, as DNA: TGTGCCAGCTCACCAGTACAGGATCAGCCCCAGCATTTT. Translating gives CASSPVQDQPQHF.

The V and J genes are TRBV6-6 and TRBJ2-1; 14 nucleotides line up with TRBD2. V lost 5 bases and J lost 10; bases outside the gene matches: 10. The germline V gene encodes CDR1 MNHNY and CDR2 SVGAGI (reference sequence). This CDR3 region has 16 residues. The CDR3 protein is CASSPPTSGGVLEQFF. The CDR3 DNA follows: TGTGCCAGCAGTCCCCCGACTAGCGGGGGGGTTTTGGAGCAGTTCTTC.

The chain joins TRBV10-3 to TRBJ1-4, with unresolved D. The germline V and J ends were trimmed by 8 bases and 5 bases, with 12 bases remaining between them. The CDR3 sequence is 13 residues long. CDR1 is ENHRY and CDR2 is SYGVKD in the germline V gene. The CDR3 region is CAISSGGNEKLFF. The CDR3, as DNA: TGTGCCATCTCGTCAGGAGGGAATGAAAAACTGTTTTTT.

In DNA form, the CDR3 reads TGTGCCAGCAGGAGGACACGCCAAAACACTGAAGCTTTCTTT. Protein sequence: CASRRTRQNTEAFF. The V and J genes are TRBV6-5 and TRBJ1-1; a weak D match, TRBD1 (5 bases). V dropped 6 bases and J dropped 2 bases, with 13 bases sitting between them. This CDR3 has 14 residues. Germline CDR1 MNHEY, CDR2 SVGAGI.

The chain joins TRBV3-1 (or the pseudogene TRBV3-2) to TRBJ1-5; 8 bases agree with TRBD1. The CDR3 spans 16 residues. J was trimmed by 7 bases and V by 1 base; bases with no gene match: 9. Looked up from germline, CDR1 is LGHDT and CDR2 is YNNKEL (reference sequence). For the CDR3, the DNA is TGTGCCAGCAGCCAAGGTTCAGGGGGCCAAGGGCAGCCCCAGCATTTT. Its translation is CASSQGSGGQGQPQHF.

This sequence joins TRBV5-4 and TRBJ2-5, with TRBD2 as a possible D gene (5 bases). Looked up from germline, CDR1 is SGHNT and CDR2 is YYREEE (reference sequence). The CDR3 runs to 15 residues. Trimming left V 4 bases short and J 5 bases short, with 18 bases between. CDR3 amino acids: CASSQRSGEWETQYF. CDR3 bases: TGTGCCAGCAGCCAGAGGTCTGGGGAGTGGGAGACCCAGTACTTC.

This chain uses TRBV14 with TRBJ2-5; a weak D match, TRBD1 (5 bases). This CDR3 region has 13 residues. The V gene's germline CDR1 is SGHDN and CDR2 FVKESK. V dropped 6 bases and J dropped 5 bases, with 13 bases sitting between them. This CDR3 reads CASSQNQGETQYF. Written as DNA, the CDR3 is TGTGCCAGCAGTCAAAATCAGGGCGAGACCCAGTACTTC.

V usage is TRBV5-4 and J usage is TRBJ1-2, with TRBD1 matching over 8 bases. The CDR3 totals 15 residues. From germline, CDR1 is SGHNT and CDR2 YYREEE (reference sequence). Trimming cost V 0 bases and J 4 bases; bases outside gene matches: 5. In nucleotides, the CDR3 is TGTGCCAGCAGCTTGGGACAGGGGCCTATCTATGGCTACACCTTC. It encodes CASSLGQGPIYGYTF.

The V call is TRBV7-2, the J call TRBJ1-1, with D possibly being TRBD1 (5 bases). The V end was cut by 2 bases, the J end by 6 bases, with 13 bases between. The germline V gene has CDR1 SGHTA and CDR2 FQGNSA. This CDR3 is 14 amino acids long. The CDR3 bases are TGTGCCAGCAGCTTACCAAGACAGAGCGCTGAAGCTTTCTTT. It codes for CASSLPRQSAEAFF.

The chain has TRBV6-6 and TRBJ2-7; D is uncertain. This CDR3 comprises 13 residues. CDR1 and CDR2 (germline): MNHNY, SVGAGI (reference sequence). V was cut by 5 bases and J by 3 bases, with 11 bases left in between. CDR3 residues: CASSPQSDYEQYF. CDR3 DNA sequence: TGTGCCAGCAGTCCACAGTCGGACTACGAGCAGTACTTC.

Only one count was recorded for this clone. The chain carries TRBV30 and TRBJ2-3; 7 positions agree with TRBD2. The V and J ends lost 1 base and 4 bases, in that order; junction bases with no gene match: 11. The CDR3 covers 16 residues. The germline V gene has CDR1 GTSNPN and CDR2 SVGIG (reference sequence). CDR3 amino acids: CAWSAGSSGDPDTQYF. CDR3 DNA: TGTGCCTGGAGTGCAGGGTCTAGCGGCGACCCAGATACGCAGTATTTT.

This clone was recorded only once. The gene calls are TRBV7-9 and TRBJ1-1; 11 nucleotides agree with TRBD1. This CDR3 spans 15 amino acids. Germline V gene data show CDR1 as SEHNR and CDR2 as FQNEAQ (reference sequence). Trimming at V came to 1 base and at J to 3 bases, leaving 1 base not matched to a gene. CDR3 DNA: TGTGCCAGCAGCTTAGTGGGACAGGGGGACACTGAAGCTTTCTTT. Its protein product is CASSLVGQGDTEAFF.

The gene calls are TRBV15 and TRBJ2-7; 8 bases fit TRBD1. The V and J ends lost 1 base and 2 bases, in that order; junction bases with no gene match: 7. Germline V gene sequence: CDR1 LNHNV, CDR2 YYDKDF (reference sequence). The length of the CDR3 is 16 residues. The CDR3 DNA reads TGTGCCACCAGCAGAGGAACGCGGACAGGGACCTACGAGCAGTACTTC. Its translation: CATSRGTRTGTYEQYF.

V and J are TRBV19 and TRBJ2-2, with D tentatively TRBD1 (5 bases). CDR3 length: 14 residues. V was trimmed by 6 bases and J by 3 bases, leaving 11 bases between them. Germline values: CDR1 LNHDA, CDR2 SQIVND (reference sequence). CDR3 sequence: CASRRQGDTGELFF. CDR3 nucleotides: TGTGCCAGTAGGAGGCAGGGTGACACCGGGGAGCTGTTTTTT. The full variable domain, its missing parts supplied by reference TRBV19 and TRBJ2-2, is DGGITQSPKYLFRKEGQNVTLSCEQNLNHDAMYWYRQDPGQGLRLIYYSQIVNDFQKGDIAEGYSVSREKKESFPLTVTSAQKNPTAFYLCASRRQGDTGELFFGEGSRLTVL.

The chain joins TRBV7-9 to TRBJ1-5, with 7 bases lining up with TRBD1. Germline CDR1 SEHNR, CDR2 FQNEAQ (reference sequence). The CDR3 contains 17 residues. Trimming removed 0 bases from V and 1 base from J; junction bases left unmatched: 6. The chain's CDR3 is CASSLATSGGSNQPQHF. The CDR3 bases are TGTGCCAGCAGCTTAGCAACGTCAGGGGGAAGCAATCAGCCCCAGCATTTT.